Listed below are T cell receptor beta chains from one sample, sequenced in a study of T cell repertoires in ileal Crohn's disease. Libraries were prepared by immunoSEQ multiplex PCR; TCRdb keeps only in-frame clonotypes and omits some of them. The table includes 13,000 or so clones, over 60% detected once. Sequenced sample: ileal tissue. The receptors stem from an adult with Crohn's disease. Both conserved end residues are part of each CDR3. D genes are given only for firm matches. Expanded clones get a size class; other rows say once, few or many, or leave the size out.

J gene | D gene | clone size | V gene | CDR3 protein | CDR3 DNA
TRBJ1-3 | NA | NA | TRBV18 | CASSPPGGNTIYF | TGTGCCAGCTCACCGCCGGGGGGAAACACCATATATTTT
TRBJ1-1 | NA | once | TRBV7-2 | CASSLGHRNTEAFF | TGTGCCAGCAGCTTAGGACATCGGAACACTGAAGCTTTCTTT
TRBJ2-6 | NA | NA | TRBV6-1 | CASSGGQAGANVLTF | TGTGCCAGCAGTGGGGGGCAGGCTGGGGCCAACGTCCTGACTTTC
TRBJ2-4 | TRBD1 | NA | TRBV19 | CASKRTGGENIQYF | TGTGCCAGTAAGAGGACAGGGGGCGAGAACATTCAGTACTTC
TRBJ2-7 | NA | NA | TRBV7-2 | CASSLGLGAYEQYF | TGTGCCAGCAGCTTAGGACTAGGGGCATACGAGCAGTACTTC
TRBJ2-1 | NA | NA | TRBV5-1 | CASSLAYPSYNEQFF | TGCGCCAGCAGCTTGGCGTACCCCTCCTACAATGAGCAGTTCTTC
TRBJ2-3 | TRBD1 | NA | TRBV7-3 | CASSVPGQGSTDTQYF | TGTGCCAGCAGCGTTCCGGGACAGGGTAGCACAGATACGCAGTATTTT
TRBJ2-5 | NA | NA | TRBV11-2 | CASSLGQGRETQYF | TGTGCCAGCAGCTTAGGGCAGGGAAGGGAGACCCAGTACTTC
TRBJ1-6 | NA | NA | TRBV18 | CASSLAASRSSYNSPLHF | TGTGCCAGCTCACTGGCGGCCAGCCGTAGCTCCTATAATTCACCCCTCCACTTT
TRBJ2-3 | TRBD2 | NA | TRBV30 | CAWALAGASDTQYF | TGTGCCTGGGCCCTAGCGGGGGCCTCAGATACGCAGTATTTT